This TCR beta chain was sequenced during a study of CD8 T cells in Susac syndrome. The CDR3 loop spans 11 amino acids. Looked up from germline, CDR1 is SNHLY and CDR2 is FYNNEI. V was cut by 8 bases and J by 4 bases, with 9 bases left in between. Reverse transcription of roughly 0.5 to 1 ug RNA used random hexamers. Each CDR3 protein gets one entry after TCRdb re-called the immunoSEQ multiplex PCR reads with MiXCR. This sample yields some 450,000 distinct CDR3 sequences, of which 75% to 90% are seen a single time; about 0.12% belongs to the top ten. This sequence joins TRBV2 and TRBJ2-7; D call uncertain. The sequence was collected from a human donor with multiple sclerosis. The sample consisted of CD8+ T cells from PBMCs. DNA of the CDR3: TGTGCCAGCGTAAGGGAATACGAGCAGTACTTC. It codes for CASVREYEQYF.